This TCR beta chain comes out of a study of T-cell reconstitution after alpha-beta-depleted transplantation in children. Study findings and constraints: About two months after transplant, alpha-beta T cells reportedly came from several hundred expanded graft clones.

TCRbeta library construction was performed incorporating unique molecular identifiers. TCRdb re-called the PCR reads through MiXCR, storing one row per CDR3 protein. The sample includes 450,000 to 600,000 distinct CDR3 sequences, roughly a tenth of them seen just once. This clonotype occurred once. The antigen is undetermined. This may be a read error: a much more frequent sequence differs by one nucleotide. Specimen: PBMCs, collected before TCRalphabeta/CD19-depleted stem cell transplant. This clonotype was sampled from a child aged 2 to 15 with inherited bone marrow failure, due to receive a stem cell transplant.

CDR3 in amino acids: CASSPDNRIAKNIQYF. CDR3 in DNA: TGTGCCAGCAGCCCGGATAACCGAATAGCCAAAAACATTCAGTACTTC. The chain uses TRBV11-2 and TRBJ2-4; D uncertain. The germline V gene encodes CDR1 SGHAT and CDR2 FQNNGV. V was pared by 5 bases and J by 0 bases, with 14 bases between. The CDR3 is 16 residues long.